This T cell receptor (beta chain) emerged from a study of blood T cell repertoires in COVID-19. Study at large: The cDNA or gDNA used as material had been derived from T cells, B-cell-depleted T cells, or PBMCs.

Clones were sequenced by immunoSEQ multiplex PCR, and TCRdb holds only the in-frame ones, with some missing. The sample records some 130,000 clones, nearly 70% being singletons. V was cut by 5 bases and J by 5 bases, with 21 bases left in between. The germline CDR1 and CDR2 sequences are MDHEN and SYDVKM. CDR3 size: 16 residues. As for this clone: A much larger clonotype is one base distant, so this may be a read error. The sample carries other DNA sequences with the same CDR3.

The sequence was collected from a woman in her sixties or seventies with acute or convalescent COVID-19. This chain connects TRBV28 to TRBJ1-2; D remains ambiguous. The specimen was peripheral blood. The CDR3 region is CASSLSGLSLGYGYTF. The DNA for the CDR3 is TGTGCCAGCAGTCTCTCCGGACTCTCCCTTGGTTATGGCTACACCTTC.